A selection of T cell receptor beta chains follows, all from one sample in a study of T cell responses to AZD1222 COVID-19 vaccine. The table came from immunoSEQ multiplex PCR; TCRdb's copy has only in-frame clones and leaves some out. The table has roughly 200,000 clones, just over 90% seen once. This material consisted of peripheral blood, taken 28 days after the second AZD1222 dose. The receptors here all came from an adult who received the AZD1222 COVID-19 vaccine. Each CDR3 is given with its conserved first and last residue. The D gene is left open where the match is weak. Some rows have no size entry. The others give once, few or many, or a class for an expanded clone.

>TRBJ1-5|-|TRBV5-6|-
CASSRYLGRDFNQPQHF
TGTGCCAGCAGCCGGTATCTGGGCAGGGATTTCAATCAGCCCCAGCATTTT
>TRBJ1-5|-|TRBV25-1|-
CASSESGAGNQPQHF
TGTGCCAGCAGTGAATCTGGGGCAGGCAATCAGCCCCAGCATTTT
>TRBJ2-7|TRBD1|TRBV18|-
CASSGTGGVSYEQYF
TGTGCCAGCTCCGGGACAGGGGGTGTCTCCTACGAGCAGTACTTC
>TRBJ1-6|-|TRBV27|-
CASSPPTRDSPLHF
TGTGCCAGCAGTCCGCCGACCCGGGATTCACCCCTCCACTTT
>TRBJ1-1|-|TRBV11-2|-
CASSYQGRLNTEAFF
TGTGCCAGCAGCTACCAGGGCCGATTGAACACTGAAGCTTTCTTT
>TRBJ2-7|TRBD2|TRBV5-4|-
CASSLAGLATDEQYF
TGTGCCAGCAGCCTGGCCGGACTAGCAACGGACGAGCAGTACTTC
>TRBJ2-3|-|TRBV12-3/TRBV12-4|-
CASEGLNTDTQYF
TGTGCCAGCGAAGGACTAAATACAGATACGCAGTATTTT
>TRBJ1-2|-|TRBV7-3|-
CASSHNGGGGYTF
TGTGCCAGCAGCCACAACGGCGGGGGTGGCTACACCTTC
>TRBJ1-6|-|TRBV4-2|-
CASSQGSRGSQSPLHF
TGTGCCAGCAGCCAAGGTTCTCGGGGGAGCCAGTCACCCCTCCACTTT
>TRBJ1-1|-|TRBV29-1|-
CSVGATEAFF
TGCAGCGTTGGGGCCACTGAAGCTTTCTTT
>TRBJ2-1|-|TRBV6-5|-
CASSYGGRNEQFF
TGTGCCAGCAGTTACGGGGGGCGAAATGAGCAGTTCTTC
>TRBJ2-7|-|TRBV12-5|-
CASGFSGSSYEQYF
TGTGCTAGTGGTTTTTCGGGCAGCTCCTACGAGCAGTACTTC
>TRBJ2-1|TRBD1|TRBV5-4|-
CASSSQPGQGNNEQFF
TGTGCCAGCAGCTCCCAACCGGGACAGGGTAACAATGAGCAGTTCTTC
>TRBJ2-1|-|TRBV27|-
CAAGATAYNEQFF
TGTGCCGCGGGGGCTACCGCCTACAATGAGCAGTTCTTC
>TRBJ1-6|TRBD1|TRBV7-2|-
CASSLLGQFNSPLHF
TGTGCCAGCAGCTTGTTGGGACAGTTTAATTCACCCCTCCACTTT
>TRBJ2-1|TRBD2|TRBV15|-
CATSRDLAGGLNEQFF
TGTGCCACCAGCAGAGATCTAGCGGGGGGTCTTAATGAGCAGTTCTTC
>TRBJ2-1|TRBD2|TRBV5-4|medium-sized
CASSLGTSGNYNEQFF
TGTGCCAGCAGCTTGGGGACTAGCGGGAATTACAATGAGCAGTTCTTC
>TRBJ1-5|-|TRBV5-1|-
CASSLYPGSNQPQHF
TGCGCCAGCAGCTTGTATCCGGGAAGCAACCAGCCCCAGCATTTT
>TRBJ1-3|-|TRBV4-2|-
CASSPVDESSGNTIYF
TGTGCCAGCAGCCCCGTTGACGAGAGCTCTGGAAACACCATATATTTT
>TRBJ2-7|-|TRBV7-9|-
CASSLRGNSYEQYF
TGTGCCAGCAGCTTACGGGGCAACTCCTACGAGCAGTACTTC
>TRBJ1-1|-|TRBV18|-
CASSDTREGTEAFF
TGTGCCAGCTCGGACACCCGGGAGGGAACTGAAGCTTTCTTT
>TRBJ2-3|TRBD2|TRBV7-3|-
CASSQGLAGSTDTQYF
TGTGCCAGCAGCCAGGGACTAGCGGGAAGCACAGATACGCAGTATTTT
>TRBJ1-4|-|TRBV20-1|-
CSAPIGEKLFF
TGCAGTGCTCCGATCGGGGAAAAACTGTTTTTT
>TRBJ2-5|-|TRBV5-6|-
CASSLRTVFQETQYF
TGTGCCAGCAGCCTAAGGACAGTATTCCAAGAGACCCAGTACTTC
>TRBJ2-7|-|TRBV20-1|-
CSASHPGQSSYEQYF
TGCAGTGCTAGTCACCCGGGGCAGAGCTCCTACGAGCAGTACTTC
>TRBJ2-7|-|TRBV13|-
CASSLGALRADSYEQYF
TGTGCCAGCAGCTTAGGAGCCCTCCGGGCGGATTCCTACGAGCAGTACTTC
>TRBJ1-3|-|TRBV2|once
CASRASPGNTIYF
TGTGCCAGCAGGGCCTCACCTGGAAACACCATATATTTT
>TRBJ2-7|TRBD2|TRBV7-3|-
CASSLKLAGISYEQYF
TGTGCCAGCAGCCTAAAACTAGCGGGGATCTCCTACGAGCAGTACTTC
>TRBJ2-3|-|TRBV5-4|-
CASSLDGVNSDTQYF
TGTGCCAGCAGCTTGGACGGGGTCAATTCAGATACGCAGTATTTT
>TRBJ1-1|-|TRBV5-1|-
CASKKGERNTEAFF
TGCGCCAGCAAGAAGGGGGAGAGGAACACTGAAGCTTTCTTT
>TRBJ1-2|-|TRBV3-1/TRBV3-2|-
CASSQWGYGYTF
TGTGCCAGCAGCCAGTGGGGCTATGGCTACACCTTC
>TRBJ2-7|-|TRBV29-1|-
CSVARGTSYEQYF
TGCAGCGTTGCGAGGGGGACCTCCTACGAGCAGTACTTC
>TRBJ2-1|-|TRBV7-3|-
CASSSRLGGTEQFF
TGTGCCAGCAGCTCACGACTCGGGGGTACGGAGCAGTTCTTC
>TRBJ1-1|-|TRBV7-9|-
CASSPTATTEAFF
TGTGCCAGCAGCCCGACAGCGACTACTGAAGCTTTCTTT
>TRBJ1-2|TRBD1|TRBV30|-
CAWSTGTGLKGYGYTF
TGTGCCTGGAGTACCGGGACAGGGTTAAAAGGCTATGGCTACACCTTC
>TRBJ2-1|-|TRBV5-6|-
CASTLYPGSHEQFF
TGTGCCAGCACGCTCTATCCCGGGTCCCATGAGCAGTTCTTC
>TRBJ1-5|-|TRBV30|-
CALNEGGDLPQHF
TGTGCCTTAAACGAGGGGGGGGATTTGCCCCAGCATTTT
>TRBJ1-5|-|TRBV5-5|-
CASSLGPGLGSNQPQHF
TGTGCCAGCAGCTTGGGGCCGGGATTGGGTAGCAATCAGCCCCAGCATTTT
>TRBJ2-1|TRBD2|TRBV14|once
CASSQESRLAGRYEQFF
TGTGCCAGCAGCCAAGAATCCCGACTAGCGGGGAGGTATGAGCAGTTCTTC
>TRBJ1-4|-|TRBV27|-
CASSFLPGGSVENEKLFF
TGTGCCAGCAGTTTTTTACCGGGGGGCTCTGTTGAAAATGAAAAACTGTTTTTT
>TRBJ2-5|TRBD2|TRBV19|-
CASTGIAGARETQYF
TGTGCCAGTACGGGGATAGCGGGAGCGCGTGAGACCCAGTACTTC
>TRBJ1-5|TRBD1|TRBV6-5|-
CASKVDRDQPQHF
TGTGCCAGCAAGGTTGACAGGGATCAGCCCCAGCATTTT
>TRBJ1-3|TRBD1|TRBV29-1|-
CSVGDRVGDTIYF
TGCAGCGTTGGGGACAGGGTCGGAGACACCATATATTTT
>TRBJ2-5|-|TRBV4-1|-
CASSQPAREETQYF
TGCGCCAGCAGCCAGCCAGCACGAGAAGAGACCCAGTACTTC
>TRBJ1-5|TRBD1|TRBV2|-
CASRGTAADQPQHF
TGTGCCAGCAGGGGGACAGCAGCGGATCAGCCCCAGCATTTT
>TRBJ1-6|TRBD1|TRBV19|-
CASSSKRTGGNSPLHF
TGTGCCAGTAGTTCTAAACGGACAGGGGGGAATTCACCCCTCCACTTT
>TRBJ2-2|TRBD1|TRBV6-4|-
CASALGQGADTGELFF
TGTGCCAGCGCCCTGGGACAGGGGGCGGACACCGGGGAGCTGTTTTTT
>TRBJ2-3|TRBD2|TRBV29-1|-
CSVVAGGPADTQYF
TGCAGCGTTGTGGCGGGAGGGCCGGCAGATACGCAGTATTTT
>TRBJ2-5|-|TRBV11-3|-
CASSLGRVETQYF
TGTGCCAGCAGCTTGGGCAGGGTGGAGACCCAGTACTTC
>TRBJ2-5|TRBD2|TRBV7-8|-
CASSPVASGYQETQYF
TGTGCCAGCAGCCCCGTGGCTAGCGGCTACCAAGAGACCCAGTACTTC
>TRBJ2-5|-|TRBV14|once
CASRRGGQETQYF
TGTGCCAGCAGAAGGGGGGGCCAAGAGACCCAGTACTTC
>TRBJ2-3|-|TRBV7-3|-
CASSFAGLLTDTQYF
TGTGCCAGCAGCTTCGCGGGACTGCTCACAGATACGCAGTATTTT
>TRBJ2-1|TRBD2|TRBV29-1|-
CSVLKRESYNEQFF
TGCAGCGTTCTAAAGCGGGAGTCCTACAATGAGCAGTTCTTC
>TRBJ2-7|-|TRBV7-9|-
CASSTPRGEQYF
TGTGCCAGCAGCACCCCTAGGGGGGAGCAGTACTTC
>TRBJ2-7|TRBD1|TRBV25-1|few
CASSESGTGGIVQYF
TGTGCCAGCAGTGAATCCGGGACAGGGGGGATCGTGCAGTACTTC
>TRBJ1-2|-|TRBV18|-
CASSPQREQNYGYTF
TGTGCCAGCTCACCCCAACGGGAACAAAACTATGGCTACACCTTC
>TRBJ2-7|TRBD2|TRBV11-3|-
CASSSAPGLIQYF
TGTGCCAGCAGCTCCGCTCCGGGACTAATTCAGTACTTC
>TRBJ2-7|TRBD2|TRBV7-9|-
CASSRLAGTYEQYF
TGTGCCAGCAGTAGACTAGCGGGGACCTACGAGCAGTACTTC
>TRBJ2-5|-|TRBV19|-
CASSIDPGRETQYF
TGTGCCAGTAGTATAGACCCAGGGCGGGAGACCCAGTACTTC